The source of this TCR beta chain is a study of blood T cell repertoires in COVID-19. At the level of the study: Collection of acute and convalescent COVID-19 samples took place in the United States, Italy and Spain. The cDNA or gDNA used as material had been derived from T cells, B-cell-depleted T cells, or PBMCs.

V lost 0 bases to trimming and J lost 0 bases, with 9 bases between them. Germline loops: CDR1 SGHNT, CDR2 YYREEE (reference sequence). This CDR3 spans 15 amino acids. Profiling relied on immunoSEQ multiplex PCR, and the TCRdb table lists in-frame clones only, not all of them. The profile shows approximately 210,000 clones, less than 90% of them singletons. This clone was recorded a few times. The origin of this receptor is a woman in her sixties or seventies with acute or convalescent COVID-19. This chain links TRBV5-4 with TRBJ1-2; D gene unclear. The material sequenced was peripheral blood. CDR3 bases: TGTGCCAGCAGCTTGGGAGGGAATACTAACTATGGCTACACCTTC. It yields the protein CASSLGGNTNYGYTF.